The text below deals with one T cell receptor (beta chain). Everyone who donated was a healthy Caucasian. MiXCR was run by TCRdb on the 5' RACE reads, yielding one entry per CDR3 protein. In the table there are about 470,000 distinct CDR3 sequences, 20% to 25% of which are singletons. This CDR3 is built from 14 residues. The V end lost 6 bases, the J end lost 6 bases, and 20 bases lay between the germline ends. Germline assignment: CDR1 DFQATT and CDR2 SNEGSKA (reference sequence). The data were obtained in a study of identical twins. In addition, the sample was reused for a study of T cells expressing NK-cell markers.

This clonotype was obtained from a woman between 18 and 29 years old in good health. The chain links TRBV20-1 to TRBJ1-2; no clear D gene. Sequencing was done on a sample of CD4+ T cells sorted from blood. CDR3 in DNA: TGCAGTGCCGAATTACGGACCTACGCCCATGGCTACACCTTC. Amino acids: CSAELRTYAHGYTF.